This TCR beta chain emerged from a study of cytomegalovirus exposure and HLA in healthy donors. Study-level results: Investigators reported 150 to 200 TCR beta chains as tied to cytomegalovirus. Among the CMV-associated chains, three were confirmed in vitro as specific for CMV antigens. A later examination showed that TCR association rates differed by HLA locus, with DRB1 most and HLA-C fewest.

A word on this clone: Its antigen is unknown.

CDR1 and CDR2 (germline): LGHNT, FRNRAP. CDR3 length: 14 residues. V was pared by 5 bases and J by 7 bases, with 6 bases of the junction left unmatched. PCR was performed using 60 Vbeta and 13 Jbeta primers. The repertoire was sequenced with immunoSEQ multiplex PCR; TCRdb's copy has only in-frame clones and lacks some. The sample holds under 150,000 clones; around 81% are singletons and the top ten take roughly 2.8%. This TCR came from a male donor in good health and CMV-seronegative. Specimen: PBMCs. This sequence joins TRBV12-5 and TRBJ2-2, with 8 positions matching TRBD2. The CDR3: CASGPRGGIGELFF. DNA for the CDR3: TGTGCTAGTGGTCCTCGGGGGGGAATCGGGGAGCTGTTTTTT.